This T cell receptor beta chain emerged from a study of Ad26.COV2.S vaccination and SARS-CoV-2 variants. Study at large: Enrolled in COV1001, the donor was in the Ad26.COV2.S trial arm, which received the vaccine. In the study, Ad26.COV2.S was injected intramuscularly once, or twice 56 days apart.

Treatment denoted: 19 received Ad26.COV2.S at low or high dose, single or two shots; 5 received placebo; per-sample allocation not given. Day 63 following the first vaccine or placebo injection was when the samples were taken. The individual, an adult aged 18-55 years, was a donor in Boston. The administered vaccine (an Ad26 vector) expressed Wuhan-strain SARS-CoV-2 spike. Measured with immunoSEQ multiplex PCR; TCRdb has only the in-frame clones, and not every one. The table shows 400,000 to 450,000 clones, with around 93% occurring only once. Trimming removed 3 bases from V and 5 bases from J, with 14 bases in between. The CDR3 extends over 14 amino acids. Germline values: CDR1 SGHTA, CDR2 FQGNSA.

The rearrangement uses TRBV7-2 and TRBJ2-7; no definite D call. The receptor was isolated from a person between 18 and 60 years old who received the Ad26.COV2.S COVID-19 vaccine or a placebo. The input for sequencing was peripheral blood, taken in a trial of Ad26.COV2.S vaccine versus placebo. CDR3 loop: CASSFLSRIDEQYF. CDR3 coding DNA: TGTGCCAGCAGCTTTTTATCGAGGATCGACGAGCAGTACTTC.